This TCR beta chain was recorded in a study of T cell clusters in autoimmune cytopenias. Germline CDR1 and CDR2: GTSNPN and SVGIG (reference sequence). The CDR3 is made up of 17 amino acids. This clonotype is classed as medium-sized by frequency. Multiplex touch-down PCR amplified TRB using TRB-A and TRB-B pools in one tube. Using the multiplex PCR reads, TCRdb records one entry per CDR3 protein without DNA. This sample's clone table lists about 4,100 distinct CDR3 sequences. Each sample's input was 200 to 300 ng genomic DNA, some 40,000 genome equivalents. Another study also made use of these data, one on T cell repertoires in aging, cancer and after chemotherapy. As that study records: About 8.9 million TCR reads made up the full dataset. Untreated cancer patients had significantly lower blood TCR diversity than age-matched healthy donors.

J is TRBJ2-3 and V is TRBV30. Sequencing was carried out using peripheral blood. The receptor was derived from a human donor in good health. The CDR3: CAWSSNRRGGRADTQYF.